This paragraph reports one T cell receptor (beta chain). The antigen is undetermined. People whose metastatic non-small-cell lung cancer was chemo-refractory got focal radiation along with CTLA-4 blockade by ipilimumab. Per the germline V gene, CDR1 is MNHEY and CDR2 is SVGAGI. V was clipped by 6 bases and J by 0 bases; unmatched bases: 6. The CDR3 is 15 residues long. Clones were read by immunoSEQ multiplex PCR, and TCRdb kept only the in-frame ones, dropping some. The sample includes 14,000 to 15,000 clones, approximately 70% of them seen just once. The data belong to a study of radiotherapy plus CTLA-4 blockade in lung cancer. The wider study: The study recorded objective responses in roughly 18% of patients and disease control in approximately 31%.

General study findings and limits: Dynamics of early blood T cell clones, together with interferon-beta, were reportedly the best predictors of response. TCR clones of tumor origin grew in blood after radiotherapy plus ipilimumab.

This sequence joins TRBV6-5 and TRBJ2-7, with 9 positions matching TRBD2. The clonotype comes from a human donor with non-small cell lung cancer whose response to radiotherapy plus ipilimumab could not be evaluated. This material consisted of peripheral blood, taken from a patient treated with radiotherapy plus ipilimumab. CDR3 DNA sequence: TGTGCCAGCAGACAACAGCGGGGGGCCTCCTACGAGCAGTACTTC. It specifies CASRQQRGASYEQYF.